This entry features one TCR beta chain sequence. Its antigen is unknown. This specimen belongs to a study of shared clonotypes between healthy human individuals. As for the study in general: Used for every donor were three CD4 naive, three CD4 memory, two CD8 naive and one CD8 memory plate. Study-wide findings and caveats: Sequencing depth was expected to influence donor clonotype sharing. The naive CD4 repertoires of several donors were compared, and approximately 5% of clonotypes were shared.

The DNA input per sorted-subset replicate PCR was about 180 ng, corresponding to 30,000 or so T cell genomes. This table comes from immunoSEQ multiplex PCR, and its TCRdb copy is limited to in-frame clones, with some not included. The table has 2 million to 2.5 million clones, 85% to 95% seen once. The CDR3 runs to 14 residues. The V gene lost 4 bases and the J gene lost 3 bases, with 14 bases spanning the gap. CDR1 is SGHRS and CDR2 is YFSETQ in the germline V gene. This TCR was sampled from a man aged 18 to 29 in good health. Some clones in this sample may be carry-over from other donors' samples. The gene calls are TRBV5-1 and TRBJ2-7; a possible D gene is TRBD1 (6 bases). Sequenced sample: naive CD4+ T cells from PBMCs. Subset defined: CD45RA+ positively selected. CDR3: CASSPPLTGYEQYF. Written as DNA, the CDR3 is TGCGCCAGCAGCCCCCCTTTGACAGGCTACGAGCAGTACTTC.